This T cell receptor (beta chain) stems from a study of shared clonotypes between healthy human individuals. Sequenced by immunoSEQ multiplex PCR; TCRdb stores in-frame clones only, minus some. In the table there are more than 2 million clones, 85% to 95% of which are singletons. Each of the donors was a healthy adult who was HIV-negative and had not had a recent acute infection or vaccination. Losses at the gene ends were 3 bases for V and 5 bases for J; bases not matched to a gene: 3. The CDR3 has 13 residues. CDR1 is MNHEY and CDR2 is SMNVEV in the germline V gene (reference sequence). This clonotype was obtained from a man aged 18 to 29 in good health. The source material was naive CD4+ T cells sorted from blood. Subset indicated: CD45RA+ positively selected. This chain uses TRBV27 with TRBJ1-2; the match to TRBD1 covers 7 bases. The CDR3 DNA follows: TGTGCCAGCAGTTTGAAGGGGGCGTATGGCTACACCTTC. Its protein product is CASSLKGAYGYTF.